This TCR beta chain appears in the sequencing data of a study of T-cell memory formation after mild COVID-19. Background on the study: Among the donors, TCR clusters were largely specific to each donor.

Study-wide findings and caveats: CD4+ contracting clones were mainly CM and EM; CD8+ ones, EMRA. Some clones that responded were present in memory (sampled pre-infection), which suggests cross-reactive memory joined.

V was pared by 2 bases and J by 11 bases, with 11 bases of the junction left unmatched. The CDR3 is made up of 17 amino acids. Germline CDR1 and CDR2: LGHNA and YSLEER. This clonotype was seen many times. The antigen is unknown. Sample barcodes and UMIs were carried by the TCR alpha and TCR beta cDNA libraries that 5'RACE generated with constant-segment primers. One entry per CDR3 protein results from TCRdb running MiXCR on the 5' RACE reads. Of hundreds of thousands of distinct CDR3 sequences in the sample, roughly an eighth are singletons; the top ten hold 20% to 25%. This TCR derives from a man between 18 and 29 years old who had mild COVID-19 (a few samples of this study predate the infection). Cell type and time point are not known. The chain recombines TRBV4-3 with TRBJ2-1, with TRBD2 identical over 14 bases. The source material was PBMCs or a T cell subset sorted from them (not recorded which). The DNA of the CDR3 is TGCGCCAGCAGCCAATCGGGACTAGCGGGGGCCATACGTAAGCAGTTCTTC. It specifies CASSQSGLAGAIRKQFF.